This TCR beta chain was captured by sequencing in a study of spatial heterogeneity in lung cancer. Looking at the study overall: Sequences of the beta chain were consistently detected in greater numbers than alpha-chain sequences. Study conclusions and caveats: Compared with follow-up, resection was when ubiquitous expanded tumor TCRs appeared in blood more.

Single TCR cDNA molecules each had their own unique molecular identifier. TCRdb re-derived calls from the 5' RACE reads in MiXCR, one entry per CDR3 protein. The sample carries approximately 7,800 distinct CDR3 sequences, 5.4% recorded once. This CDR3 region has 12 residues. CDR1 is MNHNY and CDR2 is SVGAGI in the germline V gene (reference sequence). V was clipped by 7 bases and J by 6 bases, with 7 bases between them. Time point: sample taken at primary tumor resection. Whole RNA obtained from tumor, nontumor lung or frozen PBMC underwent sequencing without sorting. The donor population consisted of 72 patients with untreated, early-stage non-small cell lung cancer. Note on this clonotype: Antigen unknown.

Specimen: PBMCs, collected at surgery. The chain links TRBV6-6 to TRBJ1-6; D is undetermined. This TCR was sampled from a male donor with early-stage non-small cell lung cancer. The CDR3 region is CASTPSNSPLHF. DNA of the CDR3: TGTGCCAGCACCCCTAGTAATTCACCCCTCCACTTT.